This is a list of T cell receptor beta chains from one sample in a study of T cell responses to AZD1222 COVID-19 vaccine. Sequencing was performed with immunoSEQ multiplex PCR; in TCRdb, only in-frame clones are kept and a portion is missing. This sample yields 35,000 to 45,000 clones, of which approximately 80% are seen a single time; 18% belongs to the top ten. This specimen was peripheral blood, taken 28 days after the second AZD1222 dose. Receptors originate from an adult who received the AZD1222 COVID-19 vaccine. The CDR3 runs from the conserved cysteine through the conserved F or W. A D gene is named only where the DNA matches it firmly. The size of a clone is reported for some rows only, either as once, few or many, or as a class for expanded clones.

CDR3nt: TGTGCCAGCAGCCCAGACAGGGGTAGCTATGGCTACACCTTC; CDR3aa: CASSPDRGSYGYTF; abundance: -; j_gene: TRBJ1-2; d_gene: TRBD1; v_gene: TRBV7-8
CDR3nt: TGTGCCAGCAGCTTAGGGGGGATATTCGAGCAGTTCTTC; CDR3aa: CASSLGGIFEQFF; abundance: -; j_gene: TRBJ2-1; d_gene: -; v_gene: TRBV7-9
CDR3nt: TGTGCCAGCAGTGAAGAACCCAGCTCTGGAAACACCATATATTTT; CDR3aa: CASSEEPSSGNTIYF; abundance: -; j_gene: TRBJ1-3; d_gene: -; v_gene: TRBV6-1
CDR3nt: TGTGCCAGTAGTATCACAGGGGCGAACTATGGCTACACCTTC; CDR3aa: CASSITGANYGYTF; abundance: -; j_gene: TRBJ1-2; d_gene: TRBD1; v_gene: TRBV19
CDR3nt: TGTGCCAGCAGCTTAGCGTGGCAGGGCCGCGGCTACACCTTC; CDR3aa: CASSLAWQGRGYTF; abundance: -; j_gene: TRBJ1-2; d_gene: -; v_gene: TRBV7-2
CDR3nt: TGTGCCAGCAGTTACTTTTCCGGGGAGCTGTTTTTT; CDR3aa: CASSYFSGELFF; abundance: -; j_gene: TRBJ2-2; d_gene: -; v_gene: TRBV6-6
CDR3nt: TGTGCCAGCAGTAGACGGACTAGCGGACTTACCTACGAGCAGTACTTC; CDR3aa: CASSRRTSGLTYEQYF; abundance: once; j_gene: TRBJ2-7; d_gene: TRBD2; v_gene: TRBV2
CDR3nt: TGCAGCGTTCGGAGGGGGTTCCCTAATGAAAAACTGTTTTTT; CDR3aa: CSVRRGFPNEKLFF; abundance: -; j_gene: TRBJ1-4; d_gene: -; v_gene: TRBV29-1
CDR3nt: TGCGCCAGCAGCCATAGCGGGGGGGTGTACGAGCAGTACTTC; CDR3aa: CASSHSGGVYEQYF; abundance: -; j_gene: TRBJ2-7; d_gene: TRBD2; v_gene: TRBV5-1
CDR3nt: TGTGCCAGTAGTACCACAGGGGCGAGCAATCAGCCCCAGCATTTT; CDR3aa: CASSTTGASNQPQHF; abundance: -; j_gene: TRBJ1-5; d_gene: TRBD1; v_gene: TRBV19
CDR3nt: TGCGCCAGCACCAAACAGGGAAAGGGCACTGAAGCTTTCTTT; CDR3aa: CASTKQGKGTEAFF; abundance: few; j_gene: TRBJ1-1; d_gene: -; v_gene: TRBV10-2
CDR3nt: TGTGCCAGCAGTTACCTCCGGACAGGACGAGACGAGCAGTACTTC; CDR3aa: CASSYLRTGRDEQYF; abundance: -; j_gene: TRBJ2-7; d_gene: TRBD1; v_gene: TRBV6-5
CDR3nt: TGTGCCATCAGCCGGGACAACTCCTTGAGAAACACCATATATTTT; CDR3aa: CAISRDNSLRNTIYF; abundance: -; j_gene: TRBJ1-3; d_gene: -; v_gene: TRBV10-3
CDR3nt: TGTGCCAGCAGTTTAGGACCAACCCACCTCTTC; CDR3aa: CASSLGPTHLF; abundance: -; j_gene: TRBJ1-2; d_gene: -; v_gene: TRBV12-3/TRBV12-4
CDR3nt: TGTGCCAGCAGCCGTAGCGGGGGACTAGCCAAAAACATTCAGTACTTC; CDR3aa: CASSRSGGLAKNIQYF; abundance: -; j_gene: TRBJ2-4; d_gene: TRBD2; v_gene: TRBV7-2
CDR3nt: TGTGCCAGCAGGGGGACAGGCAATCAGCCCCAGCATTTT; CDR3aa: CASRGTGNQPQHF; abundance: few; j_gene: TRBJ1-5; d_gene: TRBD1; v_gene: TRBV6-5
CDR3nt: TGCGCCAGCAGCTTGATTAGGGGGCGCAGCACCGGGGAGCTGTTTTTT; CDR3aa: CASSLIRGRSTGELFF; abundance: -; j_gene: TRBJ2-2; d_gene: TRBD1; v_gene: TRBV5-1
CDR3nt: TGCGCCAGCAGCTTGGGAGGGGCCCGGAACACTGAAGCTTTCTTT; CDR3aa: CASSLGGARNTEAFF; abundance: -; j_gene: TRBJ1-1; d_gene: -; v_gene: TRBV5-1
CDR3nt: TGTGCCAGCAGTGATTGGTCAAACACTGAAGCTTTCTTT; CDR3aa: CASSDWSNTEAFF; abundance: -; j_gene: TRBJ1-1; d_gene: -; v_gene: TRBV6-1
CDR3nt: TGTGCCAGCAGTGAAGTCCACGGGGAGCTGTTTTTT; CDR3aa: CASSEVHGELFF; abundance: -; j_gene: TRBJ2-2; d_gene: -; v_gene: TRBV6-1
CDR3nt: TGCGCCAGCAGATCCGGGACTAGCGGGTTTCAAGAGACCCAGTACTTC; CDR3aa: CASRSGTSGFQETQYF; abundance: once; j_gene: TRBJ2-5; d_gene: TRBD2; v_gene: TRBV5-1
CDR3nt: TGTGCCTTGACAGTGGATAATTCACCCCTCCACTTT; CDR3aa: CALTVDNSPLHF; abundance: once; j_gene: TRBJ1-6; d_gene: -; v_gene: TRBV30
CDR3nt: TGTGCCTGGAGGGGCTCTAGCTCCTACAATGAGCAGTTCTTC; CDR3aa: CAWRGSSSYNEQFF; abundance: -; j_gene: TRBJ2-1; d_gene: -; v_gene: TRBV30
CDR3nt: TGTGCCACCAGCAGAGTACGGGGAGGAGCTTTCTTT; CDR3aa: CATSRVRGGAFF; abundance: -; j_gene: TRBJ1-1; d_gene: -; v_gene: TRBV15
CDR3nt: TGCGCCAGCAGCAAGACTAGCGGGGGGCCATCCACAGGGGAGACCCAGTACTTC; CDR3aa: CASSKTSGGPSTGETQYF; abundance: -; j_gene: TRBJ2-5; d_gene: TRBD2; v_gene: TRBV5-1
CDR3nt: TGTGCCAGCAGCCTGTGGACAGGTGACTACGAGCAGTACTTC; CDR3aa: CASSLWTGDYEQYF; abundance: -; j_gene: TRBJ2-7; d_gene: TRBD1; v_gene: TRBV7-8
CDR3nt: TGTGCCAGCAGACGGGACAGGGACGCCTACGAGCAGTACTTC; CDR3aa: CASRRDRDAYEQYF; abundance: -; j_gene: TRBJ2-7; d_gene: -; v_gene: TRBV21-1
CDR3nt: TGTGCCAGCAGCTTAATAGACAGGACCGCTAGTCCCTACGAGCAGTACTTC; CDR3aa: CASSLIDRTASPYEQYF; abundance: -; j_gene: TRBJ2-7; d_gene: -; v_gene: TRBV11-2
CDR3nt: TGCGCCAGCAGCCAAGTCCTCTTAGGCGAAAAACTGTTTTTT; CDR3aa: CASSQVLLGEKLFF; abundance: -; j_gene: TRBJ1-4; d_gene: -; v_gene: TRBV4-1
CDR3nt: TGTGCCAGCAGTGAGTCTTCACAGGGTTACGAGCAGTACTTC; CDR3aa: CASSESSQGYEQYF; abundance: -; j_gene: TRBJ2-7; d_gene: -; v_gene: TRBV6-1
CDR3nt: TGTGCCAGCAGCCCCGGGACAGGGTACACTGAAGCTTTCTTT; CDR3aa: CASSPGTGYTEAFF; abundance: -; j_gene: TRBJ1-1; d_gene: TRBD1; v_gene: TRBV7-3
CDR3nt: TGCGCCAGCAGCCAAGTACGGACAGGAAATGAAAAACTGTTTTTT; CDR3aa: CASSQVRTGNEKLFF; abundance: -; j_gene: TRBJ1-4; d_gene: TRBD1; v_gene: TRBV4-1
CDR3nt: TGTGCCAGCAGCGTAGGCGGGGCTGGAGATACGCAGTATTTT; CDR3aa: CASSVGGAGDTQYF; abundance: -; j_gene: TRBJ2-3; d_gene: -; v_gene: TRBV7-3
CDR3nt: TGTGCCACCTCTCGGGTGGACACTGAAGCTTTCTTT; CDR3aa: CATSRVDTEAFF; abundance: -; j_gene: TRBJ1-1; d_gene: -; v_gene: TRBV9